This T cell receptor (beta chain) originates from a study of T cell responses to AZD1222 COVID-19 vaccine. In the case of this clone: Its specificity is not known.

Findings and caveats of the study: The sample set comprised mostly white British donors with more females, and clonal diversity was possibly underestimated. Spike-specific TCR breadth and depth went up after people got two AZD1222 doses.

Libraries were prepared by immunoSEQ multiplex PCR; TCRdb keeps only in-frame clonotypes and omits some of them. The table includes around 140,000 clones, around 86% detected once. This CDR3 is built from 12 residues. Germline-derived CDR1 and CDR2 are MGHDK and SYGVNS. V was clipped by 6 bases and J by 3 bases, with 9 bases between them. The gene calls are TRBV25-1 and TRBJ2-7; D is unresolved. The TCR was taken from an adult in good health. The sample was peripheral blood, taken on day 0 of AZD1222 vaccination. CDR3 sequence: CASRAGLYEQYF. The CDR3 nucleotides are TGTGCCAGCAGGGCCGGTCTCTACGAGCAGTACTTC.